This T cell receptor (beta chain) was sequenced for a study of T cells in women clearing cervical HPV infection. As for the study in general: Controls gave blood once infection was undetectable; cases at lesion identification. Case blood was drawn a median around 140 days after lesion detection.

Average input was around 1,100 ng genomic DNA for immunoSEQ TCR beta CDR3 amplification. The repertoire was sequenced with immunoSEQ multiplex PCR; TCRdb's copy has only in-frame clones and lacks some. The sample holds approximately 12,000 clones. This receptor was taken from a woman aged 18 to 75 with a cervical HPV16 infection that either progressed to CIN3+ or cleared (not recorded which). Sequencing was done on a sample of blood buffy coat.

The CDR3 sequence is CASSDGQGPNYEQYF. Incomplete CDR3 DNA: TGTGCCAGCAGTGACGGGCAGGGGCCGAACTACGAG. V gene TRBV2 combines with J gene TRBJ2-7, with D possibly TRBD1 on 6 matching bases. The read finishes 3 residues shy of the CDR3 end, and the germline J gene is used to complete it. Trimming pared 3 bases from V and 3 bases from J, leaving 15 bases between. Germline-derived CDR1 and CDR2 are SNHLY and FYNNEI. This CDR3 contains 15 residues.